This TCR beta chain was observed in a study of T cell responses to AZD1222 COVID-19 vaccine. The overall study: Combined were second doses at about 4 or about 12 weeks. General study findings and limits: Repertoire sampling happened only post peak T cell response.

Libraries were prepared by immunoSEQ multiplex PCR; TCRdb keeps only in-frame clonotypes and omits some of them. The repertoire has over 150,000 clones, 92% of them found once; the top ten carry more than 9%. In its sample, this clone was seen once. The antigen remains undetermined. This same CDR3 is encoded by further DNA sequences in the sample. The clonotype originates from an adult in good health. Material: peripheral blood, obtained on day 0 of AZD1222 vaccination.

The CDR3 here is CASSLEGEAFF. CDR3 in DNA: TGCGCCAGCAGCCTTGAGGGTGAAGCTTTCTTT. The chain links TRBV5-1 to TRBJ1-1; no reliable D call. Trimming removed 4 bases from V and 7 bases from J, with 8 bases in between. The CDR3 length is 11 residues. Looked up from germline, CDR1 is SGHRS and CDR2 is YFSETQ.